Sequencing of this TCR beta chain was carried out in a study of graft-versus-host responses after intestinal transplantation. At the level of the study: Recipients underwent multivisceral, liver-intestinal, or isolated intestinal transplants. For two to three years after anti-thymocyte globulin induction, all recipients took tacrolimus and steroids. Study results and caveats: Ileal or blood samples showed some GvH clones first, and such clones were also found in recipient marrow.

To note about this clone: Its antigen remains unidentified.

Germline loops: CDR1 SGHRS, CDR2 YFSETQ. The CDR3 has 14 amino acids. Trimming took off 3 bases at V and 0 bases at J, with 10 bases between the two ends. Some clones are missing from TCRdb's copy, which holds only in-frame ones; the method was immunoSEQ multiplex PCR. Among about 59,000 clones listed, around 92% were seen once. Sequences were derived from unstimulated CD4+ T cells sorted from spleen or lymph node cells, sampled before transplant. This TCR was recovered from a human donor who was the organ donor for an intestinal transplant. The chain couples TRBV5-1 to TRBJ2-7; D is unclear. The CDR3 reads CASSSPRNSYEQYF. CDR3 DNA: TGCGCCAGCAGCTCCCCCAGGAACTCCTACGAGCAGTACTTC.